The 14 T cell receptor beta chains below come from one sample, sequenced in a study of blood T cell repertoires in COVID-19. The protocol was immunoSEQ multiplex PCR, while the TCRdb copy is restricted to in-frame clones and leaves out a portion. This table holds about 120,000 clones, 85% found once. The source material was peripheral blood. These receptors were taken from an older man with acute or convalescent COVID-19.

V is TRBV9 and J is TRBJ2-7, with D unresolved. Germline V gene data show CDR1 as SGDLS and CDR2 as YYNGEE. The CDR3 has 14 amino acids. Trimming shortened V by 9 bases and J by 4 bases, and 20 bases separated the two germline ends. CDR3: CATRGDPLNYEQYF. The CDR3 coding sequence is TGTGCCACGAGAGGAGACCCCTTAAATTACGAGCAGTACTTC.

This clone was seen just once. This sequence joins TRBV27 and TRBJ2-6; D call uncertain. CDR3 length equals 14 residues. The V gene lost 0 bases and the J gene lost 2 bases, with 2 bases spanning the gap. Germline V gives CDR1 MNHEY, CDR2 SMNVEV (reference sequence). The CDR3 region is CASSLSAGANVLTF. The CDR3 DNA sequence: TGTGCCAGCAGTTTATCCGCTGGGGCCAACGTCCTGACTTTC.

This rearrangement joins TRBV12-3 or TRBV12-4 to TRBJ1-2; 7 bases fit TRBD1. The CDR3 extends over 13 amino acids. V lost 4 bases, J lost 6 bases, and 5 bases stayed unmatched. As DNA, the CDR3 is TGTGCCAGCAGTTCCCCCGGACAGGATGGCTACACCTTC. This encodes CASSSPGQDGYTF.

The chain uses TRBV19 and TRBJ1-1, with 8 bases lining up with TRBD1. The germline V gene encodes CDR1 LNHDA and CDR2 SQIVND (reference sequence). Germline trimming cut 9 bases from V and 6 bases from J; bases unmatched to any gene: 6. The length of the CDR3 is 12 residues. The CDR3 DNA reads TGTGCCAGAACTGGACAGGGCTCTGAAGCTTTCTTT. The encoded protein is CARTGQGSEAFF.

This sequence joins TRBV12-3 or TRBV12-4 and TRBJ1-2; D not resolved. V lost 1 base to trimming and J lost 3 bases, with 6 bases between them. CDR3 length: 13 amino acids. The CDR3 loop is CASSLGGDYGYTF. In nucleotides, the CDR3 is TGTGCCAGCAGTTTAGGAGGTGACTATGGCTACACCTTC.

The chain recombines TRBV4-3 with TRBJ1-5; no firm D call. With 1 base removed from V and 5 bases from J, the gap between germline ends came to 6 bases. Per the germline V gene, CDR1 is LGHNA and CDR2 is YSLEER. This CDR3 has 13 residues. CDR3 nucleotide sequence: TGCGCCAGCAGCCAAGGGCGGGATCAGCCCCAGCATTTT. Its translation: CASSQGRDQPQHF.

The CDR3 DNA reads as TGTGCCAGACCTCTCAACAGGGGCCGGGGCTACACCTTC. Protein product: CARPLNRGRGYTF. The V gene is TRBV19, the J gene TRBJ1-2, with 7 bases fitting TRBD1. The CDR3 runs 13 residues. The ends lost 9 bases at V and 8 bases at J; junction bases unmatched: 12. Germline CDR1 reads LNHDA; CDR2 reads SQIVND (reference sequence).

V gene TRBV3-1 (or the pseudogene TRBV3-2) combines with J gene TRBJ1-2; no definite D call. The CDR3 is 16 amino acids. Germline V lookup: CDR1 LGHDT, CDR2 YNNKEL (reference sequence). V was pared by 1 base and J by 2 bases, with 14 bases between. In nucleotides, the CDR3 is TGTGCCAGCAGCCAAGGAGTCGGTGCCTTGAACTATGGCTACACCTTC. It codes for CASSQGVGALNYGYTF.

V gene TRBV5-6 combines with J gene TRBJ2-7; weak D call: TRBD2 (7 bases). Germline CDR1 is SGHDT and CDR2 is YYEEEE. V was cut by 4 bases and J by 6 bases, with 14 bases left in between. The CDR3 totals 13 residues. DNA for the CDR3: TGTGCCAGCAGCCCAACAGGGAGGGCCGAGCAGTACTTC. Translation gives CASSPTGRAEQYF.

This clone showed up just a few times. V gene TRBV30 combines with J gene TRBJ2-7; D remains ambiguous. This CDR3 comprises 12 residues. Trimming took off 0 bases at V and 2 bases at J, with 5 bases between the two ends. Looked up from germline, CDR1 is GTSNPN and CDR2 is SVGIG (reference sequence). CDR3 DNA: TGTGCCTGGAGTGTGGCCGCCTACGAGCAGTACTTC. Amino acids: CAWSVAAYEQYF.

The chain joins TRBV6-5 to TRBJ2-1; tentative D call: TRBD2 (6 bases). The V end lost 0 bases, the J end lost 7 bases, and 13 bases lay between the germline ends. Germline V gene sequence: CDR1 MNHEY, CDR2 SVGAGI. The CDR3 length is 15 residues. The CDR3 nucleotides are TGTGCCAGCAGTTACTCGTCCGGGAGAAGGAATGAGCAGTTCTTC. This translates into CASSYSSGRRNEQFF.

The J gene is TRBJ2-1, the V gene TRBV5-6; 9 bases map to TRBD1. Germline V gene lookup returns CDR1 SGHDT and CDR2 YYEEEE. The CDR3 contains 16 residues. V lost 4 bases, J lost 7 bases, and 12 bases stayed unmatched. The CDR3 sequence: CASSTGTGKFRNEQFF. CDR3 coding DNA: TGTGCCAGCAGCACTGGGACAGGGAAATTTCGGAATGAGCAGTTCTTC.

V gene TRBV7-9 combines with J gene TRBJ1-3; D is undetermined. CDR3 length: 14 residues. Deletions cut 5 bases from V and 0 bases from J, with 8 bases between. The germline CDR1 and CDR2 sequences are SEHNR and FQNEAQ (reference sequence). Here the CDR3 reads CASSLGSSGNTIYF. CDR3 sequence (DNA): TGTGCCAGCAGCCTCGGGTCCTCTGGAAACACCATATATTTT.

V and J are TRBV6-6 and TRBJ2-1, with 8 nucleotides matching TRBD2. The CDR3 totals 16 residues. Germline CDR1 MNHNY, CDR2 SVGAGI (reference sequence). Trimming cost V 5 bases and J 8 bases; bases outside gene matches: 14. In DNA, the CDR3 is TGTGCCAGCAGTACCCCAGGCGGGGGGCGGTGGGATGAGCAGTTCTTC. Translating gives CASSTPGGGRWDEQFF.